Listed below are T cell receptor beta chains from one sample, sequenced in a study of blood T cells in healthy people across ages. MiXCR was run by TCRdb on the 5' RACE reads, yielding one entry per CDR3 protein. The sample contains about 1 million distinct CDR3 sequences, 40% to 55% of which appear only once. Input material: blood. Every receptor here comes from a woman between 55 and 75 years old in good health. The CDR3 runs from the conserved cysteine through the conserved F or W. The D gene is left open where the match is weak. Only part of the rows carry a size: once, few, many, or a class if the clone is expanded.

-	TRBD1	TRBV5-1	TRBJ2-7	TGCGCCAGCAGCTTCGGGACAGGGGCTTTACTCGAGCAGTACTTC	CASSFGTGALLEQYF
-	TRBD1	TRBV6-1	TRBJ1-2	TGTGCCAGCAGTGTCACCGGGACAGGGCACCACTATGGCTACACCTTC	CASSVTGTGHHYGYTF
-	TRBD1	TRBV7-2	TRBJ1-1	TGTGCCAGCAGCTCACCGGGACAGGGGAGTAGAAATGAAGCTTTCTTT	CASSSPGQGSRNEAFF
few	TRBD1	TRBV11-2	TRBJ2-5	TGTGCCAGCAGCCCTATCCCGGGACAGCTACAAGAGACCCAGTACTTC	CASSPIPGQLQETQYF
few	TRBD2	TRBV5-5	TRBJ2-7	TGTGCCAGCAGCTTAGCGGGACTCCCGACCGAGCAGTACTTC	CASSLAGLPTEQYF
-	TRBD1	TRBV5-1	TRBJ1-5	TGCGCCAGCAGCCCCGGCCTGGGACAGGGATTTGGCAATCAGCCCCAGCATTTT	CASSPGLGQGFGNQPQHF
-	-	TRBV25-1	TRBJ2-5	TGTGCCAGCAGTGAAGACAGGACCCCAGAGACCCAGTACTTC	CASSEDRTPETQYF
-	-	TRBV7-9	TRBJ2-5	TGTGCCAGCAGCTTATGGCCAGTCGGGACGCAACAAGAGACCCAGTACTTC	CASSLWPVGTQQETQYF
few	-	TRBV20-1	TRBJ2-1	TGCAGTGCTAAGAGTCGGAGGGCGGGCCAGGGTTCCTACAATGAGCAGTTCTTC	CSAKSRRAGQGSYNEQFF
-	-	TRBV28	TRBJ2-7	TGTGCCAGCAGTTCCAGAATAGCTTTCCCCTACGAGCAGTACTTC	CASSSRIAFPYEQYF
few	TRBD2	TRBV29-1	TRBJ2-1	TGCAGCGTTGAAGTCGGAGGCGGGAGGATGGGTGAGCAGTTCTTC	CSVEVGGGRMGEQFF
-	TRBD1	TRBV20-1	TRBJ1-4	TGCAGTGCTAGAGGGACAGGGGAGGAAAAACTGTTTTTT	CSARGTGEEKLFF
few	-	TRBV6-5	TRBJ2-5	TGTGCCAGCAGTTACGGGGGAAGACTACCGCCGGAGACCCAGTACTTC	CASSYGGRLPPETQYF
few	-	TRBV9	TRBJ2-5	TGTGCCAGCAGCCCATCGCCGACCCAGGGCCAAGAGACCCAGTACTTC	CASSPSPTQGQETQYF
-	TRBD1	TRBV29-1	TRBJ2-7	TGCAGCGTCCTGACAGGGCCTGACTACGAGCAGTACTTC	CSVLTGPDYEQYF
-	-	TRBV28	TRBJ2-5	TGTGCCAGCAGTGGGGATTTTGAAGAGACCCAGTACTTC	CASSGDFEETQYF
-	-	TRBV27	TRBJ2-7	TGTGCCAGCAGTTTAAGTAGCCCGACAGACTACGAGCAGTACTTC	CASSLSSPTDYEQYF
-	-	TRBV7-2	TRBJ1-2	TGTGCCAGCAGCTTAGTAGGACAGTATGGCTACACCTTC	CASSLVGQYGYTF
-	TRBD1	TRBV10-1	TRBJ2-7	TGCGCCAGCAGAGAGACCGGGACAGGTGCGTACGAGCAGTACTTC	CASRETGTGAYEQYF
many	TRBD2	TRBV20-1	TRBJ2-1	TGCAGTGCTGGGAGGCTAGCGGGAGCGGGTGAGCAGTTCTTC	CSAGRLAGAGEQFF
-	-	TRBV7-9	TRBJ1-2	TGTGCCAGCACCCCTTGGAGAGACGAGGGGTACTATGGCTACACCTTC	CASTPWRDEGYYGYTF
-	TRBD2	TRBV7-8	TRBJ2-7	TGTGCCAGCAGCTACCTAGCGGGAGCTCCCTACGAGCAGTACTTC	CASSYLAGAPYEQYF
-	-	TRBV5-1	TRBJ2-1	TGCGCCAGCAGCTTCGGGTGCGGGAAGTCCCCTTCCTACAATGAGCAGTTCTTC	CASSFGCGKSPSYNEQFF
few	TRBD2	TRBV12-3/TRBV12-4	TRBJ2-1	TGTGCCAGCAATAGGGGACTAGCGGGAAAGCAGTTCTTC	CASNRGLAGKQFF
few	-	TRBV6-1	TRBJ2-7	TGTGCCAGCAGCCGAACCGACAGCGAGCAGTACTTC	CASSRTDSEQYF
-	-	TRBV7-2	TRBJ2-3	TGTGCCAGCAGCTTTTTGGGGGGCCTTCGCGGTATGACAGATACGCAGTATTTT	CASSFLGGLRGMTDTQYF
few	TRBD2	TRBV6-1	TRBJ2-1	TGTGCCACCCTAGCCGGGACTAGCGGGAGGGCCCCCTACAATGAGCAGTTCTTC	CATLAGTSGRAPYNEQFF
-	-	TRBV5-1	TRBJ2-5	TGCGCCAGCAGCTTGGATCAGGGGCCGGGGGACAATGAGCAGTACTTC	CASSLDQGPGDNEQYF
-	-	TRBV6-6	TRBJ1-1	TGTGCCAGCATCGAGCGGACTGAAGCTTTCTTT	CASIERTEAFF
few	TRBD2	TRBV4-1	TRBJ2-5	TGCGCCAGCAGCCAGAGACTAGCGGGAGTTAGGATAGAGACCCAGTACTTC	CASSQRLAGVRIETQYF
-	TRBD1	TRBV6-5	TRBJ1-2	TGTGCCAGCAGAGGCCAGGGACAGGGATACAATGGCTACACCTTC	CASRGQGQGYNGYTF
few	TRBD1	TRBV20-1	TRBJ2-7	TGCAGTGCTAGAGTACCCAGGACAGGGGGAAACTACGAGCAGTACTTC	CSARVPRTGGNYEQYF
-	-	TRBV28	TRBJ2-5	TGTGCCAGCAGTTCCACTGGCGGGAAGTGGAGGGAGACCCAGTACTTC	CASSSTGGKWRETQYF
-	TRBD2	TRBV13	TRBJ2-1	TGTGCCAGCAGCCCCCGGGTCGGGGGGGGTAATGAGCAGTTCTTC	CASSPRVGGGNEQFF
-	-	TRBV6-5	TRBJ1-2	TGTGCCAGCAGCCCGACAGGCCACTATGGCTACACCTTC	CASSPTGHYGYTF
few	-	TRBV5-1	TRBJ2-3	TGCGCCAGCAGCTCCGTGGACGGCCCCACAGATACGCAGTATTTT	CASSSVDGPTDTQYF